The 8 T cell receptor beta chains reported below all come from one sample, sequenced in a study of blood T cell repertoires in COVID-19. Assay used: immunoSEQ multiplex PCR; TCRdb lists only in-frame clones, some missing. The table has 140,000 to 150,000 clones, over 75% seen once. Sequenced: peripheral blood. These receptors all stem from a man aged 65 to 79 with acute or convalescent COVID-19.

This clone was observed once. This chain joins TRBV10-3 and TRBJ1-2; TRBD1 matches 7 bases. Germline CDR1 and CDR2: ENHRY and SYGVKD. J lost 3 bases, V lost 6 bases, and 7 bases had no gene match. This CDR3 contains 14 residues. In DNA form, the CDR3 reads TGTGCCATCAGGCCCACAGGGGCGGACTATGGCTACACCTTC. Translated: CAIRPTGADYGYTF.

This clone was counted a few times. The J gene is TRBJ1-3, the V gene TRBV19; weak D call: TRBD1 (6 bases). V dropped 7 bases and J dropped 4 bases, with 20 bases sitting between them. The CDR3 has 16 residues. Per germline, CDR1 LNHDA and CDR2 SQIVND (reference sequence). CDR3 nucleotide sequence: TGTGCCAGTACCCTAAAATTCCAGGGGCCCGGAAACACCATATATTTT. As protein: CASTLKFQGPGNTIYF.

The V gene is TRBV5-1, the J gene TRBJ1-2; perhaps TRBD1 as D (6 bases). Germline CDR1 SGHRS, CDR2 YFSETQ. The germline V and J ends were trimmed by 0 bases and 0 bases, with 9 bases remaining between them. CDR3 length: 15 residues. CDR3 protein: CASSLEAGANYGYTF. DNA for the CDR3: TGCGCCAGCAGCTTGGAGGCAGGGGCTAACTATGGCTACACCTTC.

The V call is TRBV28, the J call TRBJ2-7; weak D call: TRBD1 (5 bases). CDR1 is MDHEN, CDR2 SYDVKM, per germline. The CDR3 extends over 14 amino acids. V was pared by 3 bases and J by 1 base, with 10 bases between. DNA for the CDR3: TGTGCCAGCAGTTTCTATACAGGATCCTACGAGCAGTACTTC. This sequence encodes CASSFYTGSYEQYF.

The chain is built from TRBV15 and TRBJ2-1; 9 bases are shared with TRBD1. The length of the CDR3 is 20 residues. Germline lookup yields CDR1 LNHNV and CDR2 YYDKDF (reference sequence). The V and J ends lost 3 bases and 1 base, in that order; junction bases with no gene match: 16. Here the CDR3 reads CATSSRDRVVPEPSYNEQFF. CDR3 in DNA: TGTGCCACCAGCAGCCGGGACAGGGTCGTCCCGGAGCCTTCCTACAATGAGCAGTTCTTC.

The chain carries TRBV6-5 and TRBJ2-5, with TRBD2 matching over 12 bases. The germline V gene encodes CDR1 MNHEY and CDR2 SVGAGI. V dropped 5 bases and J dropped 5; count of bases not matched to a gene: 6. This CDR3 contains 15 residues. The CDR3 protein is CASSLAGGQWETQYF. The CDR3 DNA reads as TGTGCCAGCAGTCTAGCGGGGGGGCAATGGGAGACCCAGTACTTC.

This sequence joins TRBV7-2 and TRBJ2-1, with 8 bases identical to TRBD2. V was clipped by 6 bases and J by 4 bases; unmatched bases: 11. This CDR3 contains 16 residues. Germline V gene sequence: CDR1 SGHTA, CDR2 FQGNSA. The CDR3: CASSSGLALKYNEQFF. CDR3 sequence (DNA): TGTGCCAGCAGTTCCGGACTAGCCCTTAAGTACAATGAGCAGTTCTTC.

The chain employs TRBV5-1 and TRBJ2-2; 11 positions agree with TRBD2. The CDR3 consists of 16 residues. The V segment lost 5 bases and the J segment 7 bases; nucleotides outside the gene matches: 10. The germline V gene has CDR1 SGHRS and CDR2 YFSETQ. CDR3 in DNA: TGCGCCAGCAGTCCCCTAGCGGGAGGAGCTGTCGGGGAGCTGTTTTTT. Translated, it gives CASSPLAGGAVGELFF.